These T cell receptor beta chains were read from a single sample in a study of cytomegalovirus exposure and HLA in healthy donors. Sequencing was performed with immunoSEQ multiplex PCR; in TCRdb, only in-frame clones are kept and a portion is missing. The sample records some 140,000 clones, roughly 80% being singletons. Sequencing input: PBMCs. These TCRs come from a female donor in good health and CMV-seronegative. The CDR3 runs from the conserved cysteine through the conserved F or W. A D gene is named only where the DNA matches it firmly. A row's size may be missing; if present it is once, few, many or a size class.

13	TRBV6-5	TRBJ1-4	-	-	CASSYRGMGKLFF	TGTGCCAGCAGTTATAGGGGTATGGGAAAACTGTTTTTT
14	TRBV6-6	TRBJ1-5	TRBD1	few	CATEDRVGNQPQHF	TGTGCCACTGAGGACAGGGTCGGCAATCAGCCCCAGCATTTT
17	TRBV5-6	TRBJ2-2	TRBD1	-	CASSIQGDSWNTGELFF	TGTGCCAGCAGCATACAGGGGGACTCGTGGAACACCGGGGAGCTGTTTTTT
15	TRBV12-5	TRBJ2-5	-	-	CASGLGRGVEETQYF	TGTGCTAGTGGTTTGGGCAGGGGGGTGGAGGAGACCCAGTACTTC
15	TRBV6-1	TRBJ2-7	-	-	CASRAGGTVPYEQYF	TGTGCCAGCAGGGCCGGCGGGACGGTTCCTTACGAGCAGTACTTC
14	TRBV9	TRBJ2-3	-	-	CASSVGPGTDTQYF	TGTGCCAGCAGCGTCGGTCCTGGCACAGATACGCAGTATTTT
12	TRBV4-1	TRBJ2-5	-	-	CASSQSQETQYF	TGCGCCAGCAGCCAGAGCCAAGAGACCCAGTACTTC
16	TRBV11-2	TRBJ1-2	TRBD1	-	CASSLNRGRLYGEWTF	TGTGCCAGCAGCTTGAACAGGGGAAGATTATATGGCGAGTGGACCTTC
15	TRBV11-2	TRBJ1-3	-	-	CASSLGQGKVNTIYF	TGTGCCAGCAGCTTAGGTCAGGGGAAGGTGAACACCATATATTTT
14	TRBV7-3	TRBJ1-5	TRBD1	-	CASSLTGGDQPQHF	TGTGCCAGCAGCTTAACAGGGGGCGATCAGCCCCAGCATTTT
15	TRBV15	TRBJ1-2	-	-	CATSRERRGGYGYTF	TGTGCCACCAGCAGAGAGAGGAGGGGCGGCTATGGCTACACCTTC
14	TRBV28	TRBJ1-2	TRBD1	once	CASSPADRAYGYTF	TGTGCCAGCAGTCCGGCGGACAGGGCGTATGGCTACACCTTC
13	TRBV6-5	TRBJ1-6	TRBD1	-	CASSLGQSRALHF	TGTGCCAGCAGTTTGGGACAGTCAAGAGCCCTCCACTTT
14	TRBV27	TRBJ1-4	-	few	CASSLVQGGEKLFF	TGTGCCAGCAGTTTAGTACAGGGCGGTGAAAAACTGTTTTTT